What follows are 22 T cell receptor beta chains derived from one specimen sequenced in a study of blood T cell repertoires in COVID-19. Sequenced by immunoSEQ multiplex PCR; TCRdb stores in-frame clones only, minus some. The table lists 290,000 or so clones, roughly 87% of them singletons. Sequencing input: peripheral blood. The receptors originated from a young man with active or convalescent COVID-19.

The CDR3 loop reads CASRPRGSSYEQYF. CDR3 bases: TGTGCCAGCAGACCTAGGGGGAGCTCCTACGAGCAGTACTTC. The chain uses TRBV28 and TRBJ2-7, with D possibly being TRBD1 (6 bases). Trimming took off 6 bases at V and 0 bases at J, with 12 bases between the two ends. This CDR3 spans 14 amino acids. Germline CDR1 and CDR2: MDHEN and SYDVKM.

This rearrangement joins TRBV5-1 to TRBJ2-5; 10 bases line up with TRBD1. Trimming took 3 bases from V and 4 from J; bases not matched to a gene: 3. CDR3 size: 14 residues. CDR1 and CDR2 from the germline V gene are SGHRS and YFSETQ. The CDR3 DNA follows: TGCGCCAGCAGCTGGGACAGGGGCCCAGAGACCCAGTACTTC. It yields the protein CASSWDRGPETQYF.

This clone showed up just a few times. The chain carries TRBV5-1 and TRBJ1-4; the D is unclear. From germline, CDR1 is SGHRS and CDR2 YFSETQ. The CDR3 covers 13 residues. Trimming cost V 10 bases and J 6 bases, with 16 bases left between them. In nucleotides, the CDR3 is TGCGCCTGCCGTTCCAGTTTCGATGAAAAACTGTTTTTT. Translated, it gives CACRSSFDEKLFF.

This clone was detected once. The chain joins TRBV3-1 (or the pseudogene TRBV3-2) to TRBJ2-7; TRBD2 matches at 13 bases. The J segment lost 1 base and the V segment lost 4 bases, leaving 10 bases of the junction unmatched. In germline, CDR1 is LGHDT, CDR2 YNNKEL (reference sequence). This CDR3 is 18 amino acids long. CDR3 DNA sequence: TGTGCCAGCAGCCCAACCCCCGGGACTAGCGGGGCGTCCTACGAGCAGTACTTC. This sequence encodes CASSPTPGTSGASYEQYF.

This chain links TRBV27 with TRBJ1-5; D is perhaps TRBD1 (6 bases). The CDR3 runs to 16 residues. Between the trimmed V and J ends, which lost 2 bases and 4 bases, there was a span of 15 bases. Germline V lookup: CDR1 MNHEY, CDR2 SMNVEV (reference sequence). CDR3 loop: CASSLGIRDTNQPQHF. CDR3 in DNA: TGTGCCAGCAGTTTAGGGATCCGGGACACGAATCAGCCCCAGCATTTT.

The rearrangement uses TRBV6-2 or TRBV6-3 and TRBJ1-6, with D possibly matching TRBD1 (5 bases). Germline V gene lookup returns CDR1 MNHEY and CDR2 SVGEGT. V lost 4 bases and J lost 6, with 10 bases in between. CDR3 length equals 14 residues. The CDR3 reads CASSFLQANSPLHF. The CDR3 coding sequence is TGTGCCAGCAGTTTTCTACAGGCTAATTCACCCCTCCACTTT.

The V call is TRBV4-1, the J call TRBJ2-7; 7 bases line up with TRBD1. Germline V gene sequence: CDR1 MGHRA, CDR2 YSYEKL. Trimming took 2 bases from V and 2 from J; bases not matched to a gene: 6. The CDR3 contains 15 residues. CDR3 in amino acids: CASSQRQGSAYEQYF. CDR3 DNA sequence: TGCGCCAGCAGCCAAAGACAGGGTAGCGCCTACGAGCAGTACTTC.

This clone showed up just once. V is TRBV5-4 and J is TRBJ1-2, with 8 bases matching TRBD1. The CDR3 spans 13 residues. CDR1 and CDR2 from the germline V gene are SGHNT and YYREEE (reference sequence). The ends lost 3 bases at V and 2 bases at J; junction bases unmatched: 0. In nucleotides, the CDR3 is TGTGCCAGCAGCTACAGGGGGAACTATGGCTACACCTTC. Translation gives CASSYRGNYGYTF.

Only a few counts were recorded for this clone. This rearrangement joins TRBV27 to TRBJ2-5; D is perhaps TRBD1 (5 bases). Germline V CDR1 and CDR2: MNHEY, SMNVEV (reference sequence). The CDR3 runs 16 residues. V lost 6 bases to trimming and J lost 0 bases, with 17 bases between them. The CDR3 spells CASSTNPTVYQETQYF. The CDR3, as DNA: TGTGCCAGCAGCACAAACCCGACAGTCTACCAAGAGACCCAGTACTTC.

CDR3 in DNA: TGCAGCGTTGAGCCGGACAGGTCCTATGGCTACACCTTC. This sequence encodes CSVEPDRSYGYTF. This chain connects TRBV29-1 to TRBJ1-2, with 7 nucleotides matching TRBD1. This CDR3 contains 13 residues. Germline-derived CDR1 and CDR2 are SQVTM and ANQGSEA. The V and J ends lost 3 bases and 4 bases, in that order; junction bases with no gene match: 5.

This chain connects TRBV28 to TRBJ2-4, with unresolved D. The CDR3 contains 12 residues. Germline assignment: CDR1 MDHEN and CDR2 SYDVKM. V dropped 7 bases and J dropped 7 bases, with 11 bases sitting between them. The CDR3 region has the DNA TGTGCCAGCAACTCCCTTCGGAACATTCAGTACTTC. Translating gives CASNSLRNIQYF.

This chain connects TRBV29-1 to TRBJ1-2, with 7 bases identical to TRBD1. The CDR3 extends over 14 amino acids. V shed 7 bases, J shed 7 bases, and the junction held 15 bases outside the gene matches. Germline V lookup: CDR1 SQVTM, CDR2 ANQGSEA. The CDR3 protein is CSANKSGGVRGYTF. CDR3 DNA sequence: TGCAGCGCGAACAAGTCAGGGGGAGTACGTGGCTACACCTTC.

CDR3 DNA sequence: TGTGCCAGCAGGGGCACCCCAGGGAATTCACCCCTCCACTTT. This translates into CASRGTPGNSPLHF. This sequence joins TRBV28 and TRBJ1-6, with a possible D match to TRBD1 (5 bases). With 6 bases removed from V and 7 bases from J, the gap between germline ends came to 13 bases. CDR1 and CDR2 (germline): MDHEN, SYDVKM. The CDR3 covers 14 residues.

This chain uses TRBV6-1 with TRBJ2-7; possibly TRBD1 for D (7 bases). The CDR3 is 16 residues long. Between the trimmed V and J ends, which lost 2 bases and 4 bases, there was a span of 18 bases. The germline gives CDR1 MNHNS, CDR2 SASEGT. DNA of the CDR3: TGTGCCAGCAGTGAACGGGGGTCAGGGGGGAAATACGAGCAGTACTTC. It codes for CASSERGSGGKYEQYF.

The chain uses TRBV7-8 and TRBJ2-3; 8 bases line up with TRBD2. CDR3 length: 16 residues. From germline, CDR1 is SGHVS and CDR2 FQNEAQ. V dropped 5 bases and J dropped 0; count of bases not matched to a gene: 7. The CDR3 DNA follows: TGTGCCAGCAGCCGAAGAGCGGGAGCTAGCACAGATACGCAGTATTTT. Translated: CASSRRAGASTDTQYF. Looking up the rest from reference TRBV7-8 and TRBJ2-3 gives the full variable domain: GAGVSQSPRYKVAKRGQDVALRCDPISGHVSLFWYQQALGQGPEFLTYFQNEAQLDKSGLPSDRFFAERPEGSVSTLKIQRTQQEDSAVYLCASSRRAGASTDTQYFGPGTRLTVL.

CDR3 sequence reads: CASSLRASANTGELFF. The CDR3 DNA reads TGTGCCAGCAGCTTACGGGCTAGCGCGAACACCGGGGAGCTGTTTTTT. The chain recombines TRBV7-8 with TRBJ2-2, with D perhaps TRBD2 (6 bases). The CDR3 length is 16 residues. The germline V and J ends were trimmed by 2 bases and 0 bases, with 10 bases remaining between them. Germline V CDR1 and CDR2: SGHVS, FQNEAQ. The whole variable domain, remainder taken from reference TRBV7-8 and TRBJ2-2, is GAGVSQSPRYKVAKRGQDVALRCDPISGHVSLFWYQQALGQGPEFLTYFQNEAQLDKSGLPSDRFFAERPEGSVSTLKIQRTQQEDSAVYLCASSLRASANTGELFFGEGSRLTVL.

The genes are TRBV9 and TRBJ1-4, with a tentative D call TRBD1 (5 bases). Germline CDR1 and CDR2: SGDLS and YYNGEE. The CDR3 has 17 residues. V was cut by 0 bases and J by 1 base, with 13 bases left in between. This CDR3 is CASSVGFLGGTNEKLFF. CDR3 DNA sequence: TGTGCCAGCAGCGTAGGGTTTTTGGGGGGAACTAATGAAAAACTGTTTTTT.

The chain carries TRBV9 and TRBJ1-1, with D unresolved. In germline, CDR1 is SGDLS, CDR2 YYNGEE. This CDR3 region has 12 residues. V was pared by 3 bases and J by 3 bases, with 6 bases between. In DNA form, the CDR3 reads TGTGCCAGCAGCGGACGGGACACTGAAGCTTTCTTT. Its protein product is CASSGRDTEAFF.

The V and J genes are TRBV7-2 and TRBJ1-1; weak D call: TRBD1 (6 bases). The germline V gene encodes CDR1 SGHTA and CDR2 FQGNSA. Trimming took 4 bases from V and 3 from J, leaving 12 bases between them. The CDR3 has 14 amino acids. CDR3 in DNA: TGTGCCAGCAGCTCCCTCGGGGGGCACACTGAAGCTTTCTTT. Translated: CASSSLGGHTEAFF.

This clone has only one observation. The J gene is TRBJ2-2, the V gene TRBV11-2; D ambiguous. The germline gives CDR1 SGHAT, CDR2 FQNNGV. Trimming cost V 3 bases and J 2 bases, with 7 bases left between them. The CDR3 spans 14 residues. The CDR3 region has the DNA TGTGCCAGCAGCTTTTCTACCAACACCGGGGAGCTGTTTTTT. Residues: CASSFSTNTGELFF.

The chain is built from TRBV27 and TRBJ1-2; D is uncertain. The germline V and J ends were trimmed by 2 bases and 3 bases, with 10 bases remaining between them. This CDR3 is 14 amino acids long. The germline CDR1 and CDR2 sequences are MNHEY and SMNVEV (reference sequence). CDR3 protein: CASSLTTGYYGYTF. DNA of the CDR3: TGTGCCAGCAGTTTAACGACCGGGTACTATGGCTACACCTTC.

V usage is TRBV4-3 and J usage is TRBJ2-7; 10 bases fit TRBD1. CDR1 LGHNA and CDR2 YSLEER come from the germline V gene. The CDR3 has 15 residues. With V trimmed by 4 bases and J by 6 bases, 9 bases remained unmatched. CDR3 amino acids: CASSPYLGQGSEQYF. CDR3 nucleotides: TGCGCCAGCAGCCCCTATTTGGGACAGGGGAGCGAGCAGTACTTC.